The present T cell receptor (beta chain) was sequenced within a study of OX40 agonist ivuxolimab in advanced cancers. Profiled with immunoSEQ multiplex PCR; TCRdb holds only in-frame clones, not every one. The table includes 75,000 to 95,000 clones, approximately 89% detected once. The CDR3 sequence is 15 residues long. V lost 8 bases, J lost 1 base, and 16 bases lay in between. In germline, CDR1 is WSHSY, CDR2 SAAADI. Source: CD4+ or CD8+ T cells sorted from blood, taken in a trial of the OX40 agonist ivuxolimab. This sequence originates from an adult with an advanced solid tumor such as melanoma, head and neck, liver or kidney cancer. The chain has TRBV10-2 and TRBJ2-3; D perhaps matches TRBD2 (6 bases). The CDR3 loop reads CASGEPGLGTDTQYF. The CDR3 DNA is TGCGCCAGCGGGGAACCGGGACTGGGCACAGATACGCAGTATTTT.